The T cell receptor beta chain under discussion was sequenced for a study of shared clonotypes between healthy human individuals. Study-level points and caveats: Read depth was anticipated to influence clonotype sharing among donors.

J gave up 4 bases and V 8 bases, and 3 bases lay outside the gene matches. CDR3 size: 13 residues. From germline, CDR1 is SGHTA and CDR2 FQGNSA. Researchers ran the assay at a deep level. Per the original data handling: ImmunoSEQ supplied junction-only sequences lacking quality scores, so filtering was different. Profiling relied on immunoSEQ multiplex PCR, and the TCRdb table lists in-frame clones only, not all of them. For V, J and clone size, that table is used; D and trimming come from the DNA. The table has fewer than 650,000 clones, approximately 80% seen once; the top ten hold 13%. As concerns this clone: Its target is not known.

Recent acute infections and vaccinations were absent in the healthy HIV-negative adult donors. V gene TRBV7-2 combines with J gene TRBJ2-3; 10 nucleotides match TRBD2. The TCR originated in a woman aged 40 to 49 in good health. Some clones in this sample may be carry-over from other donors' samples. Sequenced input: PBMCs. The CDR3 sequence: CASPSGSADTQYF. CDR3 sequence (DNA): TGTGCCAGCCCTAGCGGGAGCGCAGATACGCAGTATTTT.